The 16 T cell receptor beta chains in this list originate from one sample, sequenced in a study of shared clonotypes between healthy human individuals. TCRdb's copy holds only in-frame clones and misses some; the assay was immunoSEQ multiplex PCR. The table records more than 900,000 clones, around three quarters of them present only once. The specimen sequenced was memory CD4+ T cells from PBMCs. Sample subset: CD45RA-negative fraction. These receptors originate from a man aged 18 to 30 in good health. Some clones in this sample may be carry-over from other donors' samples.

The chain combines TRBV9 with TRBJ1-5; 7 nucleotides match TRBD1. Germline CDR1 reads SGDLS; CDR2 reads YYNGEE. This CDR3 has 15 residues. The V segment lost 0 bases and the J segment 5 bases; nucleotides outside the gene matches: 5. The CDR3, as DNA: TGTGCCAGCAGCGTAGCGGGACAGATGGATCAGCCCCAGCATTTT. It codes for CASSVAGQMDQPQHF.

This clone was seen a single time. The chain employs TRBV7-2 and TRBJ2-7; 8 nucleotides agree with TRBD2. Germline V gene lookup returns CDR1 SGHTA and CDR2 FQGNSA. The V and J ends lost 5 bases and 3 bases, in that order; junction bases with no gene match: 12. This CDR3 is 16 amino acids long. This chain's CDR3 is CASSTTPGLGIYEQYF. As DNA, the CDR3 is TGTGCCAGCAGCACAACACCGGGACTAGGGATCTACGAGCAGTACTTC.

The chain links TRBV30 to TRBJ2-1, with D possibly being TRBD1 or TRBD2 (6 bases each). Trimming removed 2 bases from V and 9 bases from J, with 11 bases in between. This CDR3 region has 12 residues. Germline V gives CDR1 GTSNPN, CDR2 SVGIG (reference sequence). The CDR3 DNA sequence: TGTGCCTGGAGTCCCCGGGGGCCTGAGCAGTTCTTC. This codes for CAWSPRGPEQFF.

Turning to this clone: This sample includes further DNA sequences coding for the same CDR3. The chain carries TRBV18 and TRBJ2-5; 8 nucleotides align to TRBD1. The junction had 1 base not matched to a gene; V was cut back by 0 bases and J by 1 base. The V gene's germline CDR1 is KGHSH and CDR2 LQKENI. This CDR3 has 15 amino acids. The CDR3 DNA is TGTGCCAGCTCACCACCGGGGACAGGCCAAGAGACCCAGTACTTC. It translates to CASSPPGTGQETQYF.

The CDR3 nucleotides are TGTGCCAGCAGTGCAGGGGGTTGGGTTGAAACTGAAGCTTTCTTT. Its protein product is CASSAGGWVETEAFF. The rearrangement links TRBV28 to TRBJ1-1, with 7 bases aligning to TRBD1. CDR1 is MDHEN, CDR2 SYDVKM, per germline. J gave up 5 bases and V 5 bases, and 11 bases lay outside the gene matches. This CDR3 has 15 residues.

The genes are TRBV6-6 and TRBJ1-2; tentative D call: TRBD1 (5 bases). The CDR3 runs to 15 residues. Germline assignment: CDR1 MNHNY and CDR2 SVGAGI (reference sequence). Trimming cost V 6 bases and J 4 bases, with 18 bases left between them. The CDR3 DNA sequence: TGTGCCAGCAGACCCAGAGGGCAGGGTGCCTATGGCTACACCTTC. Its protein product is CASRPRGQGAYGYTF.

This clone was recorded only once. Other DNA sequences in the sample encode the same CDR3. V is TRBV5-4 and J is TRBJ1-1, with D unresolved. The CDR3 runs 14 residues. Germline assignment: CDR1 SGHNT and CDR2 YYREEE (reference sequence). V was cut by 0 bases and J by 4 bases, with 10 bases left in between. The CDR3 loop is CASSLAGGPTEAFF. CDR3 nucleotides: TGTGCCAGCAGCTTGGCAGGAGGGCCCACTGAAGCTTTCTTT.

The V call is TRBV6-9, the J call TRBJ1-2, with D unresolved. This CDR3 has 15 amino acids. Trimming removed 4 bases at V and 6 bases at J, with 18 bases between. Germline V gene sequence: CDR1 MNHGY, CDR2 SVAAGI. Written as DNA, the CDR3 is TGTGCCAGCAGTTCCTCGACAACCCCGGAGAATGGCTACACCTTC. Protein product: CASSSSTTPENGYTF.

The chain uses TRBV5-1 and TRBJ2-7; no firm D call. Trimming removed 4 bases at V and 8 bases at J, with 13 bases between. This CDR3 comprises 12 residues. CDR1 and CDR2 from the germline V gene are SGHRS and YFSETQ. CDR3 DNA sequence: TGCGCCAGCAGCCCGGACGGGCACCAGCAGTACTTC. Protein: CASSPDGHQQYF.

This chain links TRBV5-4 with TRBJ2-6, with TRBD2 identical over 14 bases. Germline V CDR1 and CDR2: SGHNT, YYREEE (reference sequence). The CDR3 is 20 amino acids. V gave up 3 bases and J gave up 4 bases; unmatched junction bases: 12. The CDR3 loop reads CASSSPGLAGEGAGANVLTF. CDR3 DNA sequence: TGTGCCAGCAGCTCCCCGGGACTAGCGGGAGAGGGGGCGGGGGCCAACGTCCTGACTTTC.

This clone was seen more than once but under ten times. The gene calls are TRBV2 and TRBJ1-4; D perhaps matches TRBD1 (6 bases). V lost 6 bases, J lost 2 bases, and 19 bases lay in between. This CDR3 region has 17 residues. Germline V lookup: CDR1 SNHLY, CDR2 FYNNEI. CDR3 nucleotides: TGTGCCAGCAGCCTTATGGACAGCCATGCGACTAATGAAAAACTGTTTTTT. Protein sequence: CASSLMDSHATNEKLFF.

The chain carries TRBV6-1 and TRBJ2-7; D possibly corresponds to TRBD2 (7 bases). The CDR3 contains 15 residues. The germline V and J ends were trimmed by 10 bases and 2 bases, with 21 bases remaining between them. Germline CDR1 MNHNS, CDR2 SASEGT. The CDR3 loop is CATINRGGEPYEQYF. CDR3 bases: TGTGCCACCATCAATCGAGGGGGGGAGCCCTACGAGCAGTACTTC.

The rearrangement joins TRBV11-2 to TRBJ2-1; 8 bases fit TRBD2. Germline V lookup: CDR1 SGHAT, CDR2 FQNNGV. With V trimmed by 0 bases and J by 13 bases, 11 bases remained unmatched. The CDR3 is 15 residues long. CDR3 sequence reads: CASSLDRVAGLNQFF. For the CDR3, the DNA is TGTGCCAGCAGCTTAGATCGGGTAGCGGGGCTGAATCAGTTCTTC.

V gene TRBV30 combines with J gene TRBJ1-2; D call uncertain. The V gene lost 7 bases and the J gene lost 3 bases, with 15 bases spanning the gap. The CDR3 length is 13 residues. The germline V gene encodes CDR1 GTSNPN and CDR2 SVGIG (reference sequence). CDR3 amino acids: CASSPDGDYGYTF. The CDR3, as DNA: TGTGCCTCTTCCCCGGACGGCGACTATGGCTACACCTTC. The full variable domain, its missing parts supplied by reference TRBV30 and TRBJ1-2, is SQTIHQWPATLVQPVGSPLSLECTVEGTSNPNLYWYRQAAGRGLQLLFYSVGIGQISSEVPQNLSASRPQDRQFILSSKKLLLSDSGFYLCASSPDGDYGYTFGSGTRLTVV.

J is TRBJ2-3 and V is TRBV9; possible D gene TRBD1, 6 bases. CDR1 is SGDLS, CDR2 YYNGEE, per germline. The CDR3 consists of 14 residues. V was shortened by 3 bases and J by 2 bases, with 10 bases between the two germline ends. DNA of the CDR3: TGTGCCAGCAGCGGAGGACAGCTCACAGATACGCAGTATTTT. Its protein is CASSGGQLTDTQYF.

This chain connects TRBV18 to TRBJ2-7; 9 bases agree with TRBD2. Germline V lookup: CDR1 KGHSH, CDR2 LQKENI. The V gene end was trimmed by 3 bases and the J gene end by 0 bases; junction bases not matched to a gene: 6. The CDR3 length is 16 residues. The CDR3, as DNA: TGTGCCAGCTCACCCCCAGGAGCGGGAGGCTCCTACGAGCAGTACTTC. Residues: CASSPPGAGGSYEQYF.